The rows below give T cell receptor beta chains drawn from one sample of a study of blood T cell repertoires in COVID-19. Produced via immunoSEQ multiplex PCR; TCRdb's table is partial and in-frame only. The sample consists of 150,000 to 200,000 clones, 86% of them appearing once. The sample was peripheral blood. The receptors stem from a man aged 70 or older with acute or convalescent COVID-19. Each CDR3 is given with its conserved first and last residue. D genes are given only for firm matches. Clone size appears in some rows only: once, few, many, or a class for an expanded clone.

j_call v_call d_call clone_size cdr3_nt cdr3_aa
TRBJ1-2 TRBV28 . few TGTGCCAGCAGCGCTCTAAAGGGGCGAATCTATGGCTACACCTTC CASSALKGRIYGYTF
TRBJ2-1 TRBV5-1 TRBD2 once TGCGCCAGCAGCACTAGCGGCCTATACAATGAGCAGTTCTTC CASSTSGLYNEQFF
TRBJ2-5 TRBV28 . . TGTGCCAGCAGCCGGGACGGGACTCGGGAGACCCAGTACTTC CASSRDGTRETQYF
TRBJ1-1 TRBV7-3 . . TGTGCCAGCAGCTTAATACCAGGGGCAAACACTGAAGCTTTCTTT CASSLIPGANTEAFF
TRBJ2-1 TRBV5-1 . . TGCGCCAGCAGCCCCGGTACCCACTCCTACAATGAGCAGTTCTTC CASSPGTHSYNEQFF
TRBJ2-7 TRBV9 . . TGTGCCAGCAGCCCCGTAGAGGACTACTCCTACGAGCAGTACTTC CASSPVEDYSYEQYF
TRBJ1-1 TRBV28 . . TGTGCCAGCAGTGAGGCCGTGAACACTGAAGCTTTCTTT CASSEAVNTEAFF
TRBJ1-1 TRBV12-3/TRBV12-4 . . TGTGCCAGCAGCCCACCGGGGGGGACTGAAGCTTTCTTT CASSPPGGTEAFF
TRBJ2-4 TRBV3-1/TRBV3-2 TRBD1 . TGTGCCAGCAGCGTGACAGGGCAGCGAGGCATTCAGTACTTC CASSVTGQRGIQYF
TRBJ1-2 TRBV6-5 TRBD1 . TGTGCCAGCAGCGACAGGGGAGAGCCCGGGGGCTACACCTTC CASSDRGEPGGYTF
TRBJ1-4 TRBV19 . . TGTGCCAGTAGGGCCAGACAGCTAACTAATGAAAAACTGTTTTTT CASRARQLTNEKLFF
TRBJ1-2 TRBV27 . . TGTGCCAGCAGTGATAGTGGGAGCTATGGCTACACCTTC CASSDSGSYGYTF
TRBJ1-3 TRBV7-8 . . TGTGCCAGCAGCTTCAGGGCTCCAAACTCTGGAAACACCATATATTTT CASSFRAPNSGNTIYF
TRBJ2-7 TRBV27 TRBD1 . TGTGCCAGCAGCCGGGACAGGACCTACGAGCAGTACTTC CASSRDRTYEQYF
TRBJ1-6 TRBV27 TRBD1 few TGTGCCAGCAGTTTACGACAGGGGCCGAGCTCCTATAATTCACCCCTCCACTTT CASSLRQGPSSYNSPLHF
TRBJ2-1 TRBV3-1/TRBV3-2 TRBD2 . TGTGCCAGCAGAGACAGCGGGGCAAGGAATGAGCAGTTCTTC CASRDSGARNEQFF
TRBJ1-5 TRBV6-5 . . TGTGCCAGCACCAACAGGGTAGGTCAGCCCCAGCATTTT CASTNRVGQPQHF
TRBJ1-4 TRBV27 . . TGTGCCAGCAGTTTAGGGTTCCTAGGTCGGGAAAAACTGTTTTTT CASSLGFLGREKLFF
TRBJ2-5 TRBV28 TRBD1 . TGTGCCAGCAGTAAAGGGACAGGGGGAGGAGAGACCCAGTACTTC CASSKGTGGGETQYF
TRBJ1-2 TRBV7-2 . . TGTGCCAGCAGCTTAAACAGAGATAACTATGGCTACACCTTC CASSLNRDNYGYTF
TRBJ1-4 TRBV5-6 . . TGTGCCAGCAGCTTGTACTATCGAGAGCGGGAAAAACTGTTTTTT CASSLYYREREKLFF
TRBJ2-6 TRBV7-2 TRBD1 . TGTGCCAGCAGCGCCATTCCGGGACAGGCCAGCTCTGGGGCCAACGTCCTGACTTTC CASSAIPGQASSGANVLTF
TRBJ2-1 TRBV24-1 TRBD1 . TGTGCCACCAGTGATTTGGTCGGGACAGGGGGAAATGAGCAGTTCTTC CATSDLVGTGGNEQFF
TRBJ2-1 TRBV4-1 TRBD1 . TGCGCCAGCAGCCACAGGGGGTCTAGTTTCAATGAGCAGTTCTTC CASSHRGSSFNEQFF
TRBJ2-2 TRBV15 . . TGTGCCACCAGCGACAGAGACACCGGGGAGCTGTTTTTT CATSDRDTGELFF
TRBJ1-6 TRBV6-1 . . TGTGCCAGCAGTGATGACCTAATGGGGGGGGCGAGATCACCCCTCCACTTT CASSDDLMGGARSPLHF
TRBJ1-6 TRBV30 . . TGTGCCGGTGTCTTTGCGAGCTCCTATAATTCACCCCTCCACTTT CAGVFASSYNSPLHF
TRBJ2-5 TRBV30 TRBD2 few TGTGCCTGGAGTAGAGCTAGCGGGGGCCCGGTGGCCCAGTACTTC CAWSRASGGPVAQYF
TRBJ2-1 TRBV28 TRBD2 . TGTGCCAGCAGGGCTGGCGGGGGGGTTTACAATGAGCAGTTCTTC CASRAGGGVYNEQFF
TRBJ2-3 TRBV9 . . TGTGCCAGCAGACTGGGTGTCCGAGGACTACCTCTCTCCGATACGCAGTATTTT CASRLGVRGLPLSDTQYF
TRBJ1-5 TRBV7-3 . . TGTGCCAGCAGCTTAACCGGCGGGGATCAGCCCCAGCATTTT CASSLTGGDQPQHF
TRBJ2-2 TRBV10-3 . . TGTGCCATCACCGGCACCGGGGAGCTGTTTTTT CAITGTGELFF
TRBJ1-2 TRBV27 . . TGTGCCAGCAGTCCATCGGGTCAGTCTAACTATGGCTACACCTTC CASSPSGQSNYGYTF
TRBJ2-7 TRBV6-6 TRBD2 once TGTGCCAGCACTACAGCGGGGGGCCATGGGGAGCAGTACTTC CASTTAGGHGEQYF
TRBJ1-2 TRBV3-1/TRBV3-2 . . TGTGCCAGCAGCCAAGGGGCGTATGGCTACACCTTC CASSQGAYGYTF
TRBJ2-5 TRBV7-8 TRBD1 once TGTGCCAGCAGCTCCCTACAGGGGAGAGGAGAGACCCAGTACTTC CASSSLQGRGETQYF
TRBJ1-4 TRBV5-1 . . TGCGCCAGCAGCTTAACGGTGGCTAATGAAAAACTGTTTTTT CASSLTVANEKLFF
TRBJ1-4 TRBV7-8 . . TGTGCCAGCAGACCTAAACTTGTAAGACAGACTAATGAAAAACTGTTTTTT CASRPKLVRQTNEKLFF
TRBJ2-7 TRBV28 TRBD1 . TGTGCCAGCAGCCGATCGACAGGGCCCCACGAGCAGTACTTC CASSRSTGPHEQYF
TRBJ1-1 TRBV6-5 . . TGTGCCAGCAGTTACTCCGGAGGGCGGACTAAAGCTTTCTTT CASSYSGGRTKAFF
TRBJ1-2 TRBV7-2 . . TGTGCCAGCAGCTTAGATCGGGGAAATGGCTACACCTTC CASSLDRGNGYTF
TRBJ2-3 TRBV3-1/TRBV3-2 . . TGTGCCAGCAGCCTCCTGAAGGGCGGGTCAGATACGCAGTATTTT CASSLLKGGSDTQYF
TRBJ2-7 TRBV24-1 . . TGTGCCACCAGTGACCACTACGAGCAGTACTTC CATSDHYEQYF
TRBJ1-2 TRBV5-1 TRBD1 . TGCGCCAGCAGCTTGTCGACAGGGCTTGGGTATGGCTACACCTTC CASSLSTGLGYGYTF
TRBJ1-6 TRBV30 . once TGTGCCTGGAGGGGCCAGAATAATTCACCCCTCCACTTT CAWRGQNNSPLHF